The rows below give T cell receptor beta chains drawn from one sample of a study of blood T cell repertoires in COVID-19. Assay used: immunoSEQ multiplex PCR; TCRdb lists only in-frame clones, some missing. Among 470,000 or so clones, roughly 91% were seen once, and the ten largest hold 4% to 5.5%. The source material was peripheral blood. The receptor set was obtained from a woman in her 30s with acute or convalescent COVID-19. Each CDR3 is given with its conserved first and last residue. The order of the fields is V gene, D gene, J gene, clone size, CDR3 protein, CDR3 DNA. A D gene is named only where the DNA matches it firmly. Size tells how often a clone was seen (once, few, many) or the class of an expanded clone, and some rows leave it out.

>TRBV12-5|TRBD1|TRBJ2-2|NA
CASGLAATGDTTGELFF
TGTGCTAGTGGTTTGGCAGCCACAGGGGACACTACCGGGGAGCTGTTTTTT
>TRBV6-5|NA|TRBJ1-1|NA
CASSRGGQGNTEAFF
TGTGCCAGCAGCCGCGGCGGTCAGGGGAACACTGAAGCTTTCTTT
>TRBV7-2|TRBD1|TRBJ2-1|once
CASSLRGQGLNNEQFF
TGTGCCAGCAGCTTAAGGGGGCAGGGTCTCAACAATGAGCAGTTCTTC
>TRBV5-1|NA|TRBJ1-1|NA
CASSLVESRAGSEAFF
TGCGCCAGCAGCTTGGTGGAGTCGCGGGCGGGCTCTGAAGCTTTCTTT
>TRBV12-3/TRBV12-4|TRBD1|TRBJ2-5|NA
CASSLARRDSVDF
TGTGCCAGCAGTTTAGCTAGAAGGGACAGCGTGGACTTC
>TRBV5-1|TRBD1|TRBJ1-5|NA
CASSFGDRGNQPQHF
TGCGCCAGCAGCTTCGGGGACAGGGGGAATCAGCCCCAGCATTTT
>TRBV2|NA|TRBJ1-5|NA
CASSEQGSNQPQHF
TGTGCCAGCAGTGAACAGGGAAGCAATCAGCCCCAGCATTTT
>TRBV5-1|TRBD1|TRBJ2-1|NA
CASNPTGLYNEQFF
TGCGCCAGCAACCCGACAGGGTTATACAATGAGCAGTTCTTC
>TRBV7-9|NA|TRBJ1-1|few
CASSSDWDTEAFF
TGTGCCAGCAGCTCGGACTGGGACACTGAAGCTTTCTTT
>TRBV9|TRBD1|TRBJ2-7|NA
CASSLSRTGQSYEQYF
TGTGCCAGCAGCCTCTCTAGGACAGGTCAGTCCTACGAGCAGTACTTC
>TRBV11-1|NA|TRBJ2-3|NA
CASSPARGSTDTQYF
TGTGCCAGCAGCCCTGCTAGGGGGAGCACAGATACGCAGTATTTT
>TRBV7-9|NA|TRBJ2-1|few
CASSRTENEQFF
TGTGCCAGCAGCCGGACAGAGAATGAGCAGTTCTTC
>TRBV29-1|NA|TRBJ2-1|NA
CSVVNRSSYNEQFF
TGCAGCGTTGTGAACCGGAGCTCCTACAATGAGCAGTTCTTC
>TRBV5-1|TRBD1|TRBJ2-5|NA
CASSLYTGGGETQYF
TGCGCCAGCAGCTTGTACACAGGGGGCGGAGAGACCCAGTACTTC
>TRBV2|TRBD1|TRBJ2-5|NA
CASRRDRPRKETQYF
TGTGCCAGCAGGAGGGACAGGCCCAGGAAAGAGACCCAGTACTTC
>TRBV2|NA|TRBJ1-2|NA
CASIGDGGYGYTF
TGTGCCAGTATTGGTGACGGAGGCTATGGCTACACCTTC
>TRBV12-5|NA|TRBJ2-1|once
CASGLVPPRGPFNEQFF
TGTGCTAGTGGTTTGGTCCCCCCCAGAGGCCCCTTCAATGAGCAGTTCTTC
>TRBV28|TRBD2|TRBJ2-5|NA
CASSLHTSGGQETQYF
TGTGCCAGCAGTTTGCATACTAGCGGGGGCCAAGAGACCCAGTACTTC
>TRBV2|TRBD1|TRBJ1-6|NA
CASSRDRAYNSPLHF
TGTGCCAGCAGCCGGGACAGAGCATATAATTCACCCCTCCACTTT
>TRBV6-5|NA|TRBJ2-7|NA
CASQWAPEMEQYF
TGTGCCAGCCAATGGGCCCCTGAAATGGAGCAGTACTTC